This TCR beta chain was sequenced for a study of cytotoxic CD8 clonotypes in ibrutinib-treated CLL. As for the study in general: The patients, around 12 relapsed/refractory and more than 14 treatment-naive, included 17 who were IGHV unmutated. Whole-study results and caveats: Public clonotypes showed up rarely, and on treatment they shrank or held steady. Clonality at baseline surpassed age-matched healthy donors and tracked circulating CD8+ T-cell counts.

With regard to this clone: What it recognizes is unknown.

Genomic DNA in a quantity of 1.5 to 2 micrograms was derived from cryopreserved PBMCs for TCR beta libraries. J gave up 4 bases and V 0 bases, and 7 bases lay outside the gene matches. The CDR3 consists of 16 residues. The germline gives CDR1 SGHVS, CDR2 FQNEAQ. Sequencing was performed with immunoSEQ multiplex PCR; in TCRdb, only in-frame clones are kept and a portion is missing. The sample carries nearly 300,000 clones, roughly 76% recorded once. This chain connects TRBV7-8 to TRBJ2-3, with 7 bases aligning to TRBD2. This specimen was PBMCs, taken at disease progression, from a patient treated with ibrutinib. The TCR sequence derives from a human donor with chronic lymphocytic leukemia. CDR3 sequence (DNA): TGTGCCAGCAGCTTAGCCGCGGGAGTGGGGCCAGATACGCAGTATTTT. Translation gives CASSLAAGVGPDTQYF.